These 19 T cell receptor beta chains share one sample of origin, sequenced in a study of blood T cell repertoires in COVID-19. Method: immunoSEQ multiplex PCR; TCRdb's copy keeps in-frame clones and lacks some. The sample includes 280,000 or so clones, around 86% of them seen just once. The sequencing sample was made of peripheral blood. The receptors stem from a human donor in a cohort sampled during active COVID-19.

This clone was observed a single time. This sequence joins TRBV7-9 and TRBJ2-7; 7 bases map to TRBD1. CDR1 and CDR2 (germline): SEHNR, FQNEAQ (reference sequence). Trimming at V came to 5 bases and at J to 1 base, leaving 5 bases not matched to a gene. CDR3 length: 14 amino acids. The chain's CDR3 is CASSRTGQSYEQYF. CDR3 bases: TGTGCCAGCAGCCGGACAGGTCAGTCCTACGAGCAGTACTTC.

This sequence joins TRBV2 and TRBJ2-6; TRBD1 matches at 7 bases. Looked up from germline, CDR1 is SNHLY and CDR2 is FYNNEI. J lost 4 bases, V lost 7 bases, and 19 bases had no gene match. The CDR3 covers 19 residues. In DNA, the CDR3 is TGTGCCAGCAAGCCGTCCCCTCAGCAGGCGACAGGGGGGGCCAACGTCCTGACTTTC. This codes for CASKPSPQQATGGANVLTF.

This chain uses TRBV9 with TRBJ2-1, with TRBD1 matching over 7 bases. The CDR3 is 15 residues long. Germline V gene lookup returns CDR1 SGDLS and CDR2 YYNGEE. V lost 2 bases and J lost 4; bases outside the gene matches: 6. The CDR3 nucleotides read TGTGCCAGCAGCGTCCGGGACAGCAATTACAATGAGCAGTTCTTC. Amino acids: CASSVRDSNYNEQFF.

V and J are TRBV7-8 and TRBJ2-1; D not resolved. Germline CDR1 and CDR2: SGHVS and FQNEAQ. V lost 5 bases, J lost 8 bases, and 13 bases lay in between. The CDR3 sequence is 13 residues long. The CDR3 is CASSPLGSHEQFF. CDR3 DNA sequence: TGTGCCAGCAGCCCTCTAGGTTCCCATGAGCAGTTCTTC.

This clone appeared a single time. The chain is built from TRBV19 and TRBJ1-6, with 7 positions matching TRBD1. CDR3 size: 13 residues. Unmatched junction bases numbered 9, after V lost 5 bases and J lost 14 bases. Germline V lookup: CDR1 LNHDA, CDR2 SQIVND (reference sequence). The CDR3 reads CASSAQSQGTLHF. CDR3 nucleotides: TGTGCCAGTAGTGCGCAATCACAGGGGACCCTCCACTTT.

This chain connects TRBV6-5 to TRBJ2-7, with D possibly TRBD1 on 6 matching bases. V was shortened by 7 bases and J by 1 base, with 14 bases between the two germline ends. The CDR3 covers 14 residues. The V gene's germline CDR1 is MNHEY and CDR2 SVGAGI. The CDR3, as DNA: TGTGCCAGCACCCGGACAGTCCCATCCTACGAGCAGTACTTC. Translated, it gives CASTRTVPSYEQYF.

The chain carries TRBV27 and TRBJ2-5; a possible D gene is TRBD2 (6 bases). V was shortened by 6 bases and J by 3 bases, with 11 bases between the two germline ends. Germline V gene sequence: CDR1 MNHEY, CDR2 SMNVEV (reference sequence). CDR3 length: 13 residues. CDR3 DNA sequence: TGTGCCAGCAGGGGGGGATGGGAAGAGACCCAGTACTTC. The encoded protein is CASRGGWEETQYF.

The chain uses TRBV28 and TRBJ2-7, with D unresolved. Deletions cut 6 bases from V and 0 bases from J, with 15 bases between. The CDR3 spans 15 residues. Germline values: CDR1 MDHEN, CDR2 SYDVKM. CDR3: CASRHRYGRSYEQYF. CDR3 DNA: TGTGCCAGCAGGCACCGGTACGGTCGCTCCTACGAGCAGTACTTC.

This chain connects TRBV7-3 to TRBJ2-5; D possibly corresponds to TRBD2 (6 bases). Germline lookup yields CDR1 SGHTA and CDR2 FQGTGA. The V end was cut by 1 base, the J end by 5 bases, with 11 bases between. The CDR3 runs to 14 residues. In nucleotides, the CDR3 is TGTGCCAGCAGCTTAAGGGCGGGGCCGGAGACCCAGTACTTC. Translation: CASSLRAGPETQYF.

A few counts support this clone. The same CDR3 is also encoded by other DNA sequences in this sample. The rearrangement links TRBV19 to TRBJ2-1; 10 bases are a match to TRBD2. V shed 3 bases, J shed 3 bases, and the junction held 5 bases outside the gene matches. The CDR3 consists of 16 residues. Germline CDR1 LNHDA, CDR2 SQIVND (reference sequence). The CDR3 loop is CASSIRAGGGYNEQFF. The DNA of the CDR3 is TGTGCCAGTAGTATTCGAGCGGGAGGGGGCTACAATGAGCAGTTCTTC.

The chain employs TRBV5-4 and TRBJ2-3; D perhaps matches TRBD2 (7 bases). CDR1 and CDR2 from the germline V gene are SGHNT and YYREEE (reference sequence). Trimming shortened V by 3 bases and J by 2 bases, and 16 bases separated the two germline ends. This CDR3 region has 16 residues. The DNA for the CDR3 is TGTGCCAGCAGCTGGGGAGGGGGATATACCACAGATACGCAGTATTTT. Amino acid sequence: CASSWGGGYTTDTQYF.

This rearrangement joins TRBV7-3 to TRBJ2-1; maybe TRBD2 (6 bases). V lost 5 bases, J lost 9 bases, and 26 bases lay in between. This CDR3 contains 17 residues. Looked up from germline, CDR1 is SGHTA and CDR2 is FQGTGA. CDR3 protein: CASSAQTSLSGSGEQFF. The CDR3 bases are TGTGCCAGCAGCGCCCAGACTAGTTTGAGTGGGTCGGGTGAGCAGTTCTTC.

The chain uses TRBV7-8 and TRBJ2-1, with a tentative D call TRBD1 (5 bases). CDR1 SGHVS and CDR2 FQNEAQ come from the germline V gene. The ends were cut back, 0 bases at V and 0 bases at J, with 9 bases in the middle. The CDR3 has 16 residues. The CDR3 protein is CASSLAGDSSYNEQFF. CDR3 coding DNA: TGTGCCAGCAGCTTAGCTGGTGACAGCTCCTACAATGAGCAGTTCTTC.

The chain has TRBV24-1 and TRBJ2-3, with a possible D match to TRBD1 (6 bases). Germline V gives CDR1 KGHDR, CDR2 SFDVKD. The CDR3 covers 15 residues. V gave up 3 bases and J gave up 2 bases, with 11 bases separating them. CDR3 sequence reads: CATSDAGTNTDTQYF. The CDR3 bases are TGTGCCACCAGTGATGCCGGGACAAACACAGATACGCAGTATTTT.

This clone was counted between two and nine times. This chain links TRBV18 with TRBJ1-2; D unclear. CDR1 and CDR2 from the germline V gene are KGHSH and LQKENI. This CDR3 contains 15 residues. V was cut by 2 bases and J by 8 bases, with 18 bases left in between. The CDR3 reads CASSPEVGGKAGYTF. CDR3 bases: TGTGCCAGCTCACCAGAGGTCGGAGGGAAGGCAGGCTACACCTTC.

The chain recombines TRBV13 with TRBJ2-3; 7 positions match TRBD2. The CDR3 is made up of 16 amino acids. Trimming removed 0 bases from V and 2 bases from J; junction bases left unmatched: 5. CDR1 and CDR2 from the germline V gene are PRHDT and FYEKMQ (reference sequence). In DNA form, the CDR3 reads TGTGCCAGCAGCTTAGGGACGGGAGGACTCACAGATACGCAGTATTTT. It codes for CASSLGTGGLTDTQYF.

The CDR3 sequence: CARGKRENTGELFF. The CDR3 region has the DNA TGTGCCAGAGGGAAGCGGGAGAACACCGGGGAGCTGTTTTTT. The chain uses TRBV2 and TRBJ2-2, with 7 bases identical to TRBD2. Trimming removed 9 bases from V and 1 base from J; junction bases left unmatched: 5. The CDR3 totals 14 residues. CDR1 is SNHLY and CDR2 is FYNNEI in the germline V gene.

The rearrangement links TRBV5-1 to TRBJ2-3, with D possibly TRBD1 on 6 matching bases. Germline lookup yields CDR1 SGHRS and CDR2 YFSETQ. The CDR3 is 15 amino acids. V dropped 0 bases and J dropped 0 bases, with 8 bases sitting between them. The CDR3 nucleotides are TGCGCCAGCAGCTTGGGTCAGGGGAGCACAGATACGCAGTATTTT. Its translation: CASSLGQGSTDTQYF.

The chain recombines TRBV4-3 with TRBJ2-2; TRBD2 agrees at 8 bases. CDR3 length: 15 amino acids. V trimming: 4 bases; J trimming: 5 bases; junction bases outside the gene matches: 6. Germline CDR1 is LGHNA and CDR2 is YSLEER. The CDR3 region is CASSRGLAETGELFF. In nucleotides, the CDR3 is TGCGCCAGCAGCCGCGGACTAGCAGAGACCGGGGAGCTGTTTTTT.